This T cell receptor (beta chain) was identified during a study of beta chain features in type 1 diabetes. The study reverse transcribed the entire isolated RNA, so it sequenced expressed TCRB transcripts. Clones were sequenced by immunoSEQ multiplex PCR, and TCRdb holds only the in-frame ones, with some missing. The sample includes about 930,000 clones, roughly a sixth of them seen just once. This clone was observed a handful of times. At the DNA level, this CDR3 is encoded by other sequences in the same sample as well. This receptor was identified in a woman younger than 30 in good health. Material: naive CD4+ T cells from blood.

The CDR3 coding sequence is TGTGCCAGCAAAGGTTACGAGCAGTACTTC. This gives the protein CASKGYEQYF. The genes are TRBV28 and TRBJ2-7, with D uncertain. CDR1 is MDHEN and CDR2 is SYDVKM in the germline V gene. With 7 bases removed from V and 4 bases from J, the gap between germline ends came to 5 bases. This CDR3 has 10 amino acids. The full variable domain, with the rest looked up from reference TRBV28 and TRBJ2-7, is DVKVTQSSRYLVKRTGEKVFLECVQDMDHENMFWYRQDPGLGLRLIYFSYDVKMKEKGDIPEGYSVSREKKERFSLILESASTNQTSMYLCASKGYEQYFGPGTRLTVT.